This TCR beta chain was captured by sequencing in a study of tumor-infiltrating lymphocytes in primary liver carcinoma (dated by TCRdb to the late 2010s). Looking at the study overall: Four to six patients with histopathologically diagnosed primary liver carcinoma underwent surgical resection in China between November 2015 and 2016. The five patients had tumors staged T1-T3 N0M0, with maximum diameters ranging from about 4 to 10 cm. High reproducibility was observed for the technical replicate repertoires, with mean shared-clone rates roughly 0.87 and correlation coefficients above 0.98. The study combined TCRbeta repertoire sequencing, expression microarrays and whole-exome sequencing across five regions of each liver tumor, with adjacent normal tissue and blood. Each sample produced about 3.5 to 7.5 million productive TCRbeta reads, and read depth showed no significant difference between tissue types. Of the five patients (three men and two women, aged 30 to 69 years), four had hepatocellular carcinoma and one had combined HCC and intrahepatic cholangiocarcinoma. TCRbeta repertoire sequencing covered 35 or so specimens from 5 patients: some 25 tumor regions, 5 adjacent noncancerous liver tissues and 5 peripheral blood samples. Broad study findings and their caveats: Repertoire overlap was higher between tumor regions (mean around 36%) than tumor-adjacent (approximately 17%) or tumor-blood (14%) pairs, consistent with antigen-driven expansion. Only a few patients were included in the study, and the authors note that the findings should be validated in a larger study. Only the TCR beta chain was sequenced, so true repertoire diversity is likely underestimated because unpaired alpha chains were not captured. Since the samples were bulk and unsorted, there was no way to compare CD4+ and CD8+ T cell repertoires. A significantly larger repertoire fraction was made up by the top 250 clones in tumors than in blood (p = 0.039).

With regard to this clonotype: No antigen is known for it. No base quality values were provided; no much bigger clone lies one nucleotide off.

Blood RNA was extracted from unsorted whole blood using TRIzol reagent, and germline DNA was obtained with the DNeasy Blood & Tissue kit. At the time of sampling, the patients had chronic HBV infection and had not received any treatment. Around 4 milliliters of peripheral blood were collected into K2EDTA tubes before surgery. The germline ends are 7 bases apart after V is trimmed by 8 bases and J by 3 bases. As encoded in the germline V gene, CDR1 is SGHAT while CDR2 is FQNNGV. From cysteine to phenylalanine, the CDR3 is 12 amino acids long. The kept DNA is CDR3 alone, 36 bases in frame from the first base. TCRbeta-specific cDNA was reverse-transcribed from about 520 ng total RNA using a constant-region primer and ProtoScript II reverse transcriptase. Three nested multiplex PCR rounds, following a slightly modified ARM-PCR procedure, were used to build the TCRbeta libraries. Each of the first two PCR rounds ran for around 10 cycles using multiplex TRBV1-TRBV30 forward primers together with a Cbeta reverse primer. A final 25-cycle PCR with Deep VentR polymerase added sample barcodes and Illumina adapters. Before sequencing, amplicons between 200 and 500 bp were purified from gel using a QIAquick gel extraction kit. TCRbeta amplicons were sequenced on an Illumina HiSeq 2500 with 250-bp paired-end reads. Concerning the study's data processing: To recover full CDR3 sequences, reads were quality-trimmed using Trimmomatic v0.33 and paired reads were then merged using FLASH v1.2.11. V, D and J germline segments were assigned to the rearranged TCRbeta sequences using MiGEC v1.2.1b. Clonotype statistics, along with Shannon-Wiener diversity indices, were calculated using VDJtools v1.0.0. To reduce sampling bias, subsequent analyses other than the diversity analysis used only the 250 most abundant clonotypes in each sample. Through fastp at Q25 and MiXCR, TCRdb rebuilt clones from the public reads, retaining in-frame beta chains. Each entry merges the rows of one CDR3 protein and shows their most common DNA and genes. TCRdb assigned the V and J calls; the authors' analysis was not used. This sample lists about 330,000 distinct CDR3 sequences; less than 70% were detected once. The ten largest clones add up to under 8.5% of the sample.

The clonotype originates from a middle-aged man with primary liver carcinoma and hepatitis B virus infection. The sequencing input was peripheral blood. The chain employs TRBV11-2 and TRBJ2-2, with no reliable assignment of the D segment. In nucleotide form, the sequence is TGTGCCAGCGGCTCGGACACCGGGGAGCTGTTTTTT. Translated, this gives CASGSDTGELFF.